One sample yielded the 21 T cell receptor beta chains listed below, sequenced in a study of blood T cells in healthy people across ages. A second about 7 to 12 cycle PCR used barcoded and J-beta primers. TCRdb redid the calling of the 5' RACE reads with MiXCR, one entry per CDR3 protein. The sample has about 930,000 distinct CDR3 sequences, roughly 29% seen once; the top ten hold around 9.6%. This sample also appeared in a second study, on T cells of mothers and their children.

The sequencing input was blood. The receptors originated from a woman between 40 and 50 years old in good health.

This clonotype was found a few times. J is TRBJ1-2 and V is TRBV7-2, with D perhaps TRBD1 (6 bases). The germline CDR1 and CDR2 sequences are SGHTA and FQGNSA. The CDR3 contains 14 residues. V lost 2 bases, J lost 7 bases, and 14 bases lay in between. The CDR3 DNA reads TGTGCCAGCAGCTTACGGGGGGGGCCTATTGGCTACACCTTC. This translates into CASSLRGGPIGYTF. Drawing the rest from reference TRBV7-2 and TRBJ1-2, the complete variable domain is GAGVSQSPSNKVTEKGKDVELRCDPISGHTALYWYRQSLGQGLEFLIYFQGNSAPDKSGLPSDRFSAERTGGSVSTLTIQRTQQEDSAVYLCASSLRGGPIGYTFGSGTRLTVV.

The genes are TRBV7-9 and TRBJ2-7, with a weak D call TRBD1 (6 bases). This CDR3 spans 15 amino acids. The germline gives CDR1 SEHNR, CDR2 FQNEAQ (reference sequence). Trimming left V 3 bases short and J 2 bases short, with 14 bases between. The CDR3 sequence is CASSLSQGSTYEQYF. CDR3 nucleotide sequence: TGTGCCAGCAGCTTGTCCCAGGGGAGCACCTACGAGCAGTACTTC.

The sample holds many counts of this clonotype. The chain links TRBV6-5 to TRBJ1-2, with TRBD1 matching over 7 bases. Germline-derived CDR1 and CDR2 are MNHEY and SVGAGI. CDR3 length equals 14 residues. J lost 4 bases, V lost 6 bases, and 8 bases had no gene match. CDR3 DNA: TGTGCCAGCAGCAATGACAGGGCCCCCTATGGCTACACCTTC. Amino acid sequence: CASSNDRAPYGYTF.

The chain combines TRBV19 with TRBJ1-1; D ambiguous. CDR3 size: 13 residues. Deletions cut 3 bases from V and 0 bases from J, with 5 bases between. Germline CDR1 and CDR2: LNHDA and SQIVND (reference sequence). The CDR3 region is CASSIEVNTEAFF. The CDR3 DNA reads as TGTGCCAGTAGTATCGAGGTGAACACTGAAGCTTTCTTT.

Only a few counts were recorded for this clonotype. The V call is TRBV5-1, the J call TRBJ2-3; D is possibly TRBD1 (6 bases). The CDR3 totals 15 residues. The V end lost 2 bases, the J end lost 3 bases, and 13 bases lay between the germline ends. Germline CDR1 reads SGHRS; CDR2 reads YFSETQ. CDR3 region: CASSLPGAETDTQYF. In DNA, the CDR3 is TGCGCCAGCAGCTTACCAGGGGCGGAAACAGATACGCAGTATTTT.

The gene calls are TRBV9 and TRBJ2-7; the match to TRBD2 covers 11 bases. The tail of the sequence fits TRBJ2-5 better, so the J call may be wrong. CDR1 is SGDLS and CDR2 is YYNGEE in the germline V gene. The CDR3 extends over 15 amino acids. The CDR3 sequence: CASSDIAGGHKTQYF. The CDR3 bases are TGTGCCAGCAGCGACATAGCGGGGGGGCATAAGACCCAGTACTTC.

As concerns this clonotype: The junction shows a germline mismatch at one end, possibly a read error. The V gene is TRBV7-9, the J gene TRBJ2-7, with a tentative D call TRBD1 (7 bases). This CDR3 region has 14 residues. Germline CDR1 and CDR2: SEHNR and FQNEAQ (reference sequence). CDR3 bases: TGTGCCAGCAGCTTCGGGAGAGGGGGCCACGAGCAGTATTTC. Its translation: CASSFGRGGHEQYF. Based on the CDR3 plus reference TRBV7-9 and TRBJ2-7, the full variable domain is DTGVSQNPRHKITKRGQNVTFRCDPISEHNRLYWYRQTLGQGPEFLTYFQNEAQLEKSRLLSDRFSAERPKGSFSTLEIQRTEQGDSAMYLCASSFGRGGHEQYFGPGTRLTVT.

This clonotype has just a few counts. An end of the junction does not agree with germline; a read error may underlie this. CDR3 sequence (DNA): TGTACCAGCAGTTTAGTCGGGGGGCCCTACAATGAGCAGTTCTTC. It encodes CTSSLVGGPYNEQFF. This sequence joins TRBV6-2 or TRBV6-3 and TRBJ2-1; D possibly corresponds to TRBD2 (7 bases). This CDR3 spans 15 amino acids. The germline CDR1 and CDR2 sequences are MNHEY and SVGEGT.

J is TRBJ1-2 and V is TRBV7-2; D is uncertain. Germline values: CDR1 SGHTA, CDR2 FQGNSA. Trimming removed 6 bases at V and 4 bases at J, with 15 bases between. This CDR3 spans 14 amino acids. The CDR3, as DNA: TGTGCCAGCAGGCCCGACGGAGGTTCCTATGGCTACACCTTC. Translating it yields CASRPDGGSYGYTF.

This clonotype was counted a few times. In DNA form, the CDR3 reads TGTGCCAGCAGCCTTCACGGGGGGACAGATACGCAGTATTTT. As protein: CASSLHGGTDTQYF. The V call is TRBV12-3 or TRBV12-4, the J call TRBJ2-3; 7 bases map to TRBD2. Germline trimming cut 6 bases from V and 3 bases from J; bases unmatched to any gene: 6. This CDR3 comprises 14 residues.

In regard to this clonotype: A much larger clone lies one base from this, so it may be a read error. The V gene is TRBV5-1, the J gene TRBJ2-1; D may be TRBD2 (7 bases). Germline values: CDR1 SGHRS, CDR2 YFSETQ. This CDR3 is built from 14 residues. This CDR3 is CAGSLPGGHNEQFF. As DNA, the CDR3 is TGCGCCGGCAGCTTGCCCGGGGGGCACAATGAGCAGTTCTTC.

A single count supports this clonotype. Given a much more abundant clone one base away, this may be a read error. CDR3 residues: CASSLAASGGPRDTQYF. CDR3 nucleotides: TGCGCCAGCAGCTTGGCCGCTAGCGGGGGGCCTAGAGATACGCAGTATTTT. The rearrangement uses TRBV5-1 and TRBJ2-3, with 11 nucleotides matching TRBD2. The length of the CDR3 is 17 residues. Germline CDR1 reads SGHRS; CDR2 reads YFSETQ. V was clipped by 0 bases and J by 5 bases; unmatched bases: 8.

This clonotype was detected only a few times. The rearrangement joins TRBV20-1 to TRBJ1-5, with unresolved D. V lost 0 bases, J lost 0 bases, and 6 bases lay in between. The CDR3 extends over 14 amino acids. Germline CDR1 reads DFQATT; CDR2 reads SNEGSKA (reference sequence). The CDR3 DNA reads as TGCAGTGCTAGAGATCCAGGTAGCAATCAGCCCCAGCATTTT. Its protein is CSARDPGSNQPQHF.

This clonotype was seen a handful of times. The rearrangement uses TRBV7-9 and TRBJ2-5; D might be TRBD1 (5 bases). The germline CDR1 and CDR2 sequences are SEHNR and FQNEAQ (reference sequence). The V end lost 0 bases, the J end lost 2 bases, and 10 bases lay between the germline ends. This CDR3 contains 15 residues. The CDR3 DNA reads TGTGCCAGCAGCTTAGCGGTGGCAGGGCAAGAGACCCAGTACTTC. Encoded protein: CASSLAVAGQETQYF.

The chain recombines TRBV3-1 with TRBJ2-1, with D unresolved. Germline values: CDR1 LGHDT, CDR2 YNNKEL (reference sequence). Trimming removed 0 bases at V and 7 bases at J, with 7 bases between. This CDR3 is built from 13 residues. The CDR3 reads CASSQDLENEQFF. CDR3 DNA sequence: TGTGCCAGCAGCCAAGATCTGGAGAATGAGCAGTTCTTC.

As for this clonotype: A junction end diverges from the germline sequence, so it may reflect a read error. The chain is built from TRBV5-6 and TRBJ1-2; 9 positions match TRBD1. Per germline, CDR1 SGHDT and CDR2 YYEEEE. This CDR3 is built from 14 residues. As DNA, the CDR3 is TGTGCCCGCAGCCCGGACAGGGGAAACTATGGCTACACCTTC. Translated: CARSPDRGNYGYTF.

The chain is built from TRBV29-1 and TRBJ2-7; 8 bases are shared with TRBD1. The end of the DNA is better explained by TRBJ2-5, so the J call may be wrong. Per germline, CDR1 SQVTM and CDR2 ANQGSEA. CDR3 length equals 15 residues. In nucleotides, the CDR3 is TGCAGCGCGGCAGGGGGGACAGGACCCTTGGAGACCCAGTACTTC. Translated, it gives CSAAGGTGPLETQYF.

This clonotype occurred a few times. J is TRBJ2-2 and V is TRBV6-4; TRBD2 might be the D (5 bases). The V end was cut by 8 bases, the J end by 1 base, with 11 bases between. The CDR3 is made up of 14 amino acids. Germline V gene data show CDR1 as MRHNA and CDR2 as SNTAGT. CDR3 region: CASQLDWNTGELFF. The CDR3 nucleotides are TGTGCCAGCCAATTGGACTGGAACACCGGGGAGCTGTTTTTT.

The chain employs TRBV7-6 and TRBJ1-5, with TRBD1 identical over 7 bases. Per germline, CDR1 SGHVS and CDR2 FNYEAQ. The trim removed 5 bases at V and 7 bases at J, leaving 8 bases unmatched. The CDR3 runs to 14 residues. This chain's CDR3 is CASSLRGGEQPQHF. The CDR3 DNA is TGTGCCAGCAGCCTCAGAGGGGGCGAACAGCCCCAGCATTTT.

The gene calls are TRBV29-1 and TRBJ2-1, with a weak D call TRBD2 (6 bases). Trimming left V 7 bases short and J 7 bases short, with 14 bases between. This CDR3 contains 12 residues. Germline-derived CDR1 and CDR2 are SQVTM and ANQGSEA. The CDR3 loop reads CSAFWGENEQFF. CDR3 nucleotide sequence: TGCAGCGCCTTCTGGGGGGAAAATGAGCAGTTCTTC.

The sample holds a few counts of this clonotype. The chain couples TRBV24-1 to TRBJ1-5; D remains unclear. Germline V lookup: CDR1 KGHDR, CDR2 SFDVKD. The CDR3 extends over 12 amino acids. The germline V and J ends were trimmed by 6 bases and 11 bases, with 13 bases remaining between them. The chain's CDR3 is CATSTQLGTQHF. The CDR3 region has the DNA TGTGCCACCAGTACCCAGCTTGGGACCCAGCATTTT.